The clone carrying this T cell receptor (beta chain) has just one count. The antigen is undetermined. Germline loops: CDR1 SGHRS, CDR2 YFSETQ. The CDR3 covers 13 residues. With 4 bases removed from V and 2 bases from J, the gap between germline ends came to 7 bases. This entry comes from a study of T cell responses to AZD1222 COVID-19 vaccine. Findings of the study overall: Per reports, nearly half of all spike-specific TCRs target regions that are unmutated in variants.

The protocol was immunoSEQ multiplex PCR, while the TCRdb copy is restricted to in-frame clones and leaves out a portion. The sample contains roughly 180,000 clones, 90% of which appear only once. This clonotype was obtained from an adult in good health. The material was peripheral blood, obtained on day 0 of AZD1222 vaccination. V gene TRBV5-1 combines with J gene TRBJ1-5; D is undetermined. CDR3 nucleotides: TGCGCCAGCAGCCCACAAGGCAATCAGCCCCAGCATTTT. Its translation: CASSPQGNQPQHF.